This TCR beta chain is from a study of T-cell reconstitution after alpha-beta-depleted transplantation in children. As it was prepared, the TCRbeta library received unique molecular identifiers. TCRdb re-called the PCR reads with MiXCR, one entry per CDR3 protein. The table includes 120,000 to 150,000 distinct CDR3 sequences, roughly 8.8% detected once. This clonotype showed up many times. This CDR3 comprises 15 residues. J lost 0 bases, V lost 3 bases, and 3 bases had no gene match. Germline lookup yields CDR1 MDHEN and CDR2 SYDVKM. This chain joins TRBV28 and TRBJ2-7, with 9 bases lining up with TRBD1. The sample in question was PBMCs, mostly from graft donor cells, obtained 180 days after TCRalphabeta/CD19-depleted stem cell transplant. The sequence derives from a female patient aged 2-10 years who had a stem cell transplant for congenital amegakaryocytic thrombocytopenia, so the T cells may come from the graft donor. The CDR3 loop is CASSFTGGVSYEQYF. For the CDR3, the DNA is TGTGCCAGCAGTTTTACAGGGGGCGTCTCCTACGAGCAGTACTTC.